Below, 15 T cell receptor beta chains from the same sample are listed, as sequenced in a study of blood T cell repertoires in COVID-19. Assay: immunoSEQ multiplex PCR; the TCRdb copy retains only in-frame clones and omits some. The table records around 190,000 clones, around nine tenths of them present only once. Material: peripheral blood. All receptors come from a man aged 50 to 60 with COVID-19, enrolled during active disease.

The chain employs TRBV4-3 and TRBJ1-2, with 9 bases lining up with TRBD1. The V segment lost 2 bases and the J segment 2 bases; nucleotides outside the gene matches: 6. The CDR3 is made up of 16 amino acids. CDR1 is LGHNA, CDR2 YSLEER, per germline. The CDR3 DNA is TGCGCCAGCAGCCAACTGGGACAGGGCTTAAACTATGGCTACACCTTC. The encoded protein is CASSQLGQGLNYGYTF.

The chain joins TRBV5-1 to TRBJ2-1; TRBD2 is a possible D gene (5 bases). Looked up from germline, CDR1 is SGHRS and CDR2 is YFSETQ. The CDR3 consists of 15 residues. V was pared by 0 bases and J by 7 bases, with 14 bases between. The CDR3, as DNA: TGCGCCAGCAGCTTGGGCGTCGAGGGAAAGAATGAGCAGTTCTTC. Residues: CASSLGVEGKNEQFF. Full variable domain (outside the CDR3, taken from reference TRBV5-1 and TRBJ2-1): KAGVTQTPRYLIKTRGQQVTLSCSPISGHRSVSWYQQTPGQGLQFLFEYFSETQRNKGNFPGRFSGRQFSNSRSEMNVSTLELGDSALYLCASSLGVEGKNEQFFGPGTRLTVL.

The CDR3 region is CASSLGRHTRGARPLAYNEQFF. In nucleotides, the CDR3 is TGTGCCAGCAGCCTTGGGCGCCACACCCGGGGGGCCCGTCCCCTCGCATACAATGAGCAGTTCTTC. The chain couples TRBV14 to TRBJ2-1, with D possibly matching TRBD2 (7 bases). Trimming removed 4 bases from V and 4 bases from J, with 35 bases in between. This CDR3 is built from 22 residues. The germline gives CDR1 SGHDN, CDR2 FVKESK.

This rearrangement joins TRBV5-5 to TRBJ1-4, with 7 bases lining up with TRBD1. The CDR3 extends over 17 amino acids. Germline-derived CDR1 and CDR2 are SGHKS and YYEKEE (reference sequence). V shed 0 bases and J 3 bases; nucleotides not matched to a gene: 8. CDR3 protein: CASSLDWGQTPNEKLFF. DNA of the CDR3: TGTGCCAGCAGCTTGGATTGGGGACAGACGCCTAATGAAAAACTGTTTTTT.

The chain links TRBV7-2 to TRBJ2-3, with 9 nucleotides matching TRBD2. The CDR3 consists of 15 residues. In germline, CDR1 is SGHTA, CDR2 FQGNSA. V gave up 5 bases and J gave up 3 bases; unmatched junction bases: 6. CDR3 amino acids: CASSPRGGVTDTQYF. The CDR3 bases are TGTGCCAGCAGCCCGCGGGGGGGGGTGACAGATACGCAGTATTTT.

This rearrangement joins TRBV7-7 to TRBJ2-5; a possible D gene is TRBD2 (6 bases). In germline, CDR1 is SSHAT, CDR2 FNYEAQ (reference sequence). The CDR3 covers 15 residues. The V end was cut by 5 bases, the J end by 5 bases, with 18 bases between. CDR3 protein: CASSPGPNRGETQYF. DNA for the CDR3: TGTGCCAGCAGCCCCGGACCAAACCGGGGGGAGACCCAGTACTTC.

The chain employs TRBV30 and TRBJ1-6, with 12 bases that match TRBD1. With V trimmed by 3 bases and J by 10 bases, 10 bases remained unmatched. Germline CDR1 is GTSNPN and CDR2 is SVGIG (reference sequence). This CDR3 is 16 amino acids long. CDR3 nucleotides: TGTGCCTGGAGCGATAGGGGGACAGGGGGCGCGTCACCCCTCCACTTT. Its protein is CAWSDRGTGGASPLHF.

The chain joins TRBV29-1 to TRBJ2-7, with 7 bases fitting TRBD1. In germline, CDR1 is SQVTM, CDR2 ANQGSEA. The CDR3 extends over 13 amino acids. Trimming at V came to 6 bases and at J to 6 bases, leaving 11 bases not matched to a gene. This CDR3 reads CSVLDRVTGEQYF. As DNA, the CDR3 is TGCAGCGTCCTAGACAGGGTTACGGGCGAGCAGTACTTC.

This chain connects TRBV6-1 to TRBJ2-7; 11 nucleotides match TRBD2. The J call may not be correct, given that the DNA end is closer to TRBJ2-1. CDR3 length: 16 amino acids. Germline V gene data show CDR1 as MNHNS and CDR2 as SASEGT. CDR3 in amino acids: CASSEFLAGGYDEQFF. The CDR3 DNA is TGTGCCAGCAGTGAATTTCTAGCGGGAGGTTATGATGAGCAGTTCTTC.

The gene calls are TRBV28 and TRBJ1-5, with D possibly TRBD1 on 6 matching bases. Trimming left V 2 bases short and J 7 bases short, with 15 bases between. Germline V CDR1 and CDR2: MDHEN, SYDVKM. This CDR3 is built from 15 residues. The CDR3 protein is CASSLAGAQGQPQHF. Written as DNA, the CDR3 is TGTGCCAGCAGTTTAGCAGGGGCCCAGGGGCAGCCCCAGCATTTT.

The V call is TRBV11-1, the J call TRBJ2-7, with 8 nucleotides matching TRBD2. Trimming cost V 5 bases and J 5 bases; bases outside gene matches: 2. The length of the CDR3 is 12 residues. In germline, CDR1 is SGHAT, CDR2 FQDESV (reference sequence). CDR3 DNA: TGTGCCAGCAGCCGGGGGGGTCACGAGCAGTACTTC. It translates to CASSRGGHEQYF.

The rearrangement joins TRBV3-1 (or the pseudogene TRBV3-2) to TRBJ1-2, with a weak D call TRBD1 (6 bases). The CDR3 is made up of 15 amino acids. Germline CDR1 reads LGHDT; CDR2 reads YNNKEL (reference sequence). V was cut by 5 bases and J by 7 bases, with 20 bases left in between. The CDR3, as DNA: TGTGCCAGCAGCTCCGGGACACCTATAAGAGGTGGCTACACCTTC. Translating gives CASSSGTPIRGGYTF.

V and J are TRBV19 and TRBJ2-3, with 10 bases that match TRBD2. Looked up from germline, CDR1 is LNHDA and CDR2 is SQIVND (reference sequence). There are 16 residues in the CDR3. J was trimmed by 1 base and V by 3 bases; bases with no gene match: 4. DNA of the CDR3: TGTGCCAGTAGTATGAACCTAGCGGGGGGCACAGATACGCAGTATTTT. Its translation: CASSMNLAGGTDTQYF.

The J gene is TRBJ1-2, the V gene TRBV27; maybe TRBD1 (6 bases). Per germline, CDR1 MNHEY and CDR2 SMNVEV (reference sequence). The CDR3 sequence is 19 residues long. Deletions cut 6 bases from V and 6 bases from J, with 32 bases between. The CDR3 reads CASSLRGAGAITYPHGYTF. CDR3 sequence (DNA): TGTGCCAGCAGCCTGAGAGGGGCAGGGGCGATTACTTATCCCCATGGCTACACCTTC.

V gene TRBV7-8 combines with J gene TRBJ2-5, with D tentatively TRBD1 (5 bases). V was trimmed by 1 base and J by 2 bases, leaving 5 bases between them. Per the germline V gene, CDR1 is SGHVS and CDR2 is FQNEAQ. The CDR3 runs 13 residues. As DNA, the CDR3 is TGTGCCAGCAGCTTAGACAGGCAAGAGACCCAGTACTTC. Amino acids: CASSLDRQETQYF.